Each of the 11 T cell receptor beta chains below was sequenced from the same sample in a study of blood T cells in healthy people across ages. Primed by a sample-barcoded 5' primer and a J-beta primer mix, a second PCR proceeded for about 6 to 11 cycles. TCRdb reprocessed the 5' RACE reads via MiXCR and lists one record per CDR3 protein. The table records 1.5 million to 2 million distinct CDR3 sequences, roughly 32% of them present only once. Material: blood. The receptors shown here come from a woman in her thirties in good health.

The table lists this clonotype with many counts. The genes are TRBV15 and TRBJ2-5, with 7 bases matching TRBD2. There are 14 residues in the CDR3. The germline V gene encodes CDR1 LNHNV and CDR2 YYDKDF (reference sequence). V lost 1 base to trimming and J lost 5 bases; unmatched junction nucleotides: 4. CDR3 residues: CATSRVVGGETQYF. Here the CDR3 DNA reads TGTGCCACCAGCAGAGTGGTGGGGGGGGAGACCCAGTACTTC.

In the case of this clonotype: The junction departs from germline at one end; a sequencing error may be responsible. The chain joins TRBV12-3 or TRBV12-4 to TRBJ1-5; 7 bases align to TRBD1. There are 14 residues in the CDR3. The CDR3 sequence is CASSYHRGNRPQHF. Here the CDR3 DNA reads TGTGCCAGCAGTTACCACAGGGGCAATCGGCCCCAGCATTTT.

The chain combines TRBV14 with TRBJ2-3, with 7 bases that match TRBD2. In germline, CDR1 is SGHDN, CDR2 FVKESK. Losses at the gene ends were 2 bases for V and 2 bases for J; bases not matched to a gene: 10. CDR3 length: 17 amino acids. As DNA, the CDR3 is TGTGCCAGCAGCCAACCCGAAAGCGGGGAGCTCACAGATACGCAGTATTTT. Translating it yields CASSQPESGELTDTQYF.

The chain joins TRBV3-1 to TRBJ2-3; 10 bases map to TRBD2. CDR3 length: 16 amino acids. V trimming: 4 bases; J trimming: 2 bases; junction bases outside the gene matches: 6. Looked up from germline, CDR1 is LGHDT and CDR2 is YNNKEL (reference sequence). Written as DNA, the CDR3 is TGTGCCAGCAGCCGGACTAGCGGAAGTCCCACAGATACGCAGTATTTT. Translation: CASSRTSGSPTDTQYF.

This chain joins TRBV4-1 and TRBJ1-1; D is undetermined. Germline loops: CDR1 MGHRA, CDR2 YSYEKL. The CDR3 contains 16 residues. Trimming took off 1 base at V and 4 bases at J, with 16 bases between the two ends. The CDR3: CASSQGRYFLVTEAFF. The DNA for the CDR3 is TGCGCCAGCAGCCAAGGACGCTACTTTCTGGTCACTGAAGCTTTCTTT.

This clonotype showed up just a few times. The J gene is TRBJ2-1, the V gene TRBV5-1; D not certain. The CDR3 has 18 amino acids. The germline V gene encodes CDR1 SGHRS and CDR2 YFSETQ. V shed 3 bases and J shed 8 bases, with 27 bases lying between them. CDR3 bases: TGCGCCAGCAGCTCCAGACCGCCCGCAGCTGTTAGCAAGGATGAGCAGTTCTTC. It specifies CASSSRPPAAVSKDEQFF.

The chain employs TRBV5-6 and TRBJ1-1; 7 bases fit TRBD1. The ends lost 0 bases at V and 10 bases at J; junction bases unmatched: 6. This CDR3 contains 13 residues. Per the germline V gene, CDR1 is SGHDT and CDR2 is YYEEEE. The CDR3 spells CASSLDRGLRAFF. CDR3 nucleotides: TGTGCCAGCAGCTTGGACAGGGGATTGAGAGCTTTCTTT.

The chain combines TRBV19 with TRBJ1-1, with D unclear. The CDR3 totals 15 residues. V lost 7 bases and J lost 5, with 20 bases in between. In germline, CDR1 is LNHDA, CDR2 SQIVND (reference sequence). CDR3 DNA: TGTGCCAGTACTCCGGTGGCGGGAAGGGAGACTGAAGCTTTCTTT. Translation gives CASTPVAGRETEAFF.

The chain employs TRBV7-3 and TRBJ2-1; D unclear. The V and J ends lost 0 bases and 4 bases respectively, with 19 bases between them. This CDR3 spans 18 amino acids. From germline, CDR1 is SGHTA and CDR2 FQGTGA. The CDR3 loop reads CASSLTLLPIAIYNEQFF. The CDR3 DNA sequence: TGTGCCAGCAGCTTAACCCTTTTACCGATCGCTATTTACAATGAGCAGTTCTTC.

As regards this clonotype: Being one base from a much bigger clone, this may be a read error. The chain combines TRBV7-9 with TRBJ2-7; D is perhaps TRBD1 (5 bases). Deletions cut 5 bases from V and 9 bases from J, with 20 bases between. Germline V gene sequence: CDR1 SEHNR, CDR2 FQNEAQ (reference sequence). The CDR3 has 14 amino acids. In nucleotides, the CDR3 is TGTGCCAGCAGCCCTCCAGGACAAGGACGCGGGCAGTACTTC. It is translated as CASSPPGQGRGQYF.

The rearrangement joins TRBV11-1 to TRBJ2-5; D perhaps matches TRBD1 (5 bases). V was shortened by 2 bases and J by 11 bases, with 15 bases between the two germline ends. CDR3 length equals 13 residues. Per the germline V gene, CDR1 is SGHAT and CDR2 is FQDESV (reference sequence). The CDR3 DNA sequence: TGTGCCAGCAGCTTATCAGGGTACGGTGAGCAGTACTTC. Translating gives CASSLSGYGEQYF.